This TCR beta chain came from a study of blood T cell repertoires in COVID-19. Germline-derived CDR1 and CDR2 are SGHTA and FQGNSA. This CDR3 has 15 residues. V was clipped by 1 base and J by 5 bases, with 12 bases between them. Measured with immunoSEQ multiplex PCR; TCRdb has only the in-frame clones, and not every one. The sample lists 100,000 or so clones; 85% to 90% were seen once. The rearrangement uses TRBV7-2 and TRBJ2-1; the D gene is possibly TRBD2 (7 bases). This clonotype originated in a man over 45 with acute or convalescent COVID-19. Specimen: peripheral blood. The CDR3, as DNA: TGTGCCAGCAGCTTAGTGGGGGGGCCGAACAATGAGCAGTTCTTC. Its translation is CASSLVGGPNNEQFF.